This T cell receptor beta chain was identified in a study of lymphopenia after photon versus proton radiotherapy. Findings and limits, study-wide: In patients who died, overall survival fell as post-nadir TCR diversity dropped more.

CDR1 and CDR2 (germline): SGHTA, FQGNSA. Trimming stripped 1 base from V and 6 bases from J, with 13 bases between. The CDR3 is made up of 15 amino acids. In its sample, this clone was seen once. The antigen remains unidentified. The protocol was immunoSEQ multiplex PCR, while the TCRdb copy is restricted to in-frame clones and leaves out a portion. The top ten hold 6% to 8.5% of the sample, which has tens of thousands of clones, 89% seen once. The sequence derives from a woman in her seventies with pancreatic cancer. Some clones in this sample may be carry-over from other donors' samples. The chain links TRBV7-2 to TRBJ1-5, with D maybe TRBD1 (5 bases). Specimen: peripheral blood, collected from a patient treated with proton-based radiotherapy. The CDR3 protein is CASSLGEGPGQPQHF. DNA of the CDR3: TGTGCCAGCAGCTTAGGGGAGGGACCAGGTCAGCCCCAGCATTTT.